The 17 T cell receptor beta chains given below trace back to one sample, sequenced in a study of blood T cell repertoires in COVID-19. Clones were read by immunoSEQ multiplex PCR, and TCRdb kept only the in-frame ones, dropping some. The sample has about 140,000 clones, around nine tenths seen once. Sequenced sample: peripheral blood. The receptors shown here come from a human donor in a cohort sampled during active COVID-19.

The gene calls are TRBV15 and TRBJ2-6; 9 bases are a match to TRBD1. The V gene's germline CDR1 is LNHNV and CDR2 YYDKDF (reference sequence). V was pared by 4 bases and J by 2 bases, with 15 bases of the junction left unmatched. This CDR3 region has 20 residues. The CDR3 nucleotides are TGTGCCACCAGCAACGTTTCTCCCGGGACAGGGTTTACTGGGGCCAACGTCCTGACTTTC. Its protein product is CATSNVSPGTGFTGANVLTF.

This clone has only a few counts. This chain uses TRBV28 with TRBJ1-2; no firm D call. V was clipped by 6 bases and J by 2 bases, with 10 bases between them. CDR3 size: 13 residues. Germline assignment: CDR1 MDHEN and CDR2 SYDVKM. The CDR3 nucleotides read TGTGCCAGCAGAGGTCGGGGAAACTATGGCTACACCTTC. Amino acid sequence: CASRGRGNYGYTF.

The CDR3 sequence: CASSSRGTFTGGNTIYF. CDR3 sequence (DNA): TGTGCCAGCAGCTCACGCGGGACGTTCACGGGAGGAAACACCATATATTTT. The chain combines TRBV5-8 with TRBJ1-3; D is perhaps TRBD1 (5 bases). This CDR3 is 17 amino acids long. V was clipped by 3 bases and J by 4 bases, with 20 bases between them. Germline V lookup: CDR1 SGHTS, CDR2 YDEGEE.

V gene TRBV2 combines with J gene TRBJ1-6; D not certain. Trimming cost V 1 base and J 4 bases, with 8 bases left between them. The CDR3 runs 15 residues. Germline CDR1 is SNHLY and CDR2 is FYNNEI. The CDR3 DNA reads TGTGCCAGCAGTGAAGAAGCGGGTTATAATTCACCCCTCCACTTT. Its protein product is CASSEEAGYNSPLHF.

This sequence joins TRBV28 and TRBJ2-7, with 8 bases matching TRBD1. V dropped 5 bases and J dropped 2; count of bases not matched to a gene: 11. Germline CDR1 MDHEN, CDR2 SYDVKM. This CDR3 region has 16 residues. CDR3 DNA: TGTGCCAGCAGTGGTGACCGGGACAGGCTAGCCTACGAGCAGTACTTC. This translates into CASSGDRDRLAYEQYF.

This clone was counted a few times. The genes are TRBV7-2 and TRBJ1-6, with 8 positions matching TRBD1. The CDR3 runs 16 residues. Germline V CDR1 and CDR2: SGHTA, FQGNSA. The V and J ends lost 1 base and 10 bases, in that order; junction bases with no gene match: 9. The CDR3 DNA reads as TGTGCCAGCAGCTTAGGGGGGACAGGTGTACGGTCACCCCTCCACTTT. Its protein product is CASSLGGTGVRSPLHF. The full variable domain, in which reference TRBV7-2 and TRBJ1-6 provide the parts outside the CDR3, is GAGVSQSPSNKVTEKGKDVELRCDPISGHTALYWYRQSLGQGLEFLIYFQGNSAPDKSGLPSDRFSAERTGGSVSTLTIQRTQQEDSAVYLCASSLGGTGVRSPLHFGNGTRLTVT.

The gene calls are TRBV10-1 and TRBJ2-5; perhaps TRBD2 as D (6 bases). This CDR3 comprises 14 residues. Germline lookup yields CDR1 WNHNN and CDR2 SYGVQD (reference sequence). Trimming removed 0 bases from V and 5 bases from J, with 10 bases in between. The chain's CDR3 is CASSESEGRETQYF. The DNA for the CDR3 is TGCGCCAGCAGTGAGTCGGAGGGGAGGGAGACCCAGTACTTC.

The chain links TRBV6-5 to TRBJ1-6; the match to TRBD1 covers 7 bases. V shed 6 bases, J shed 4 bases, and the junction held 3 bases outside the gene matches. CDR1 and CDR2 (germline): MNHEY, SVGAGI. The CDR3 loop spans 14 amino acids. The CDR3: CASRPGQYNSPLHF. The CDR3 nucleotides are TGTGCCAGCAGACCGGGACAGTATAATTCACCCCTCCACTTT.

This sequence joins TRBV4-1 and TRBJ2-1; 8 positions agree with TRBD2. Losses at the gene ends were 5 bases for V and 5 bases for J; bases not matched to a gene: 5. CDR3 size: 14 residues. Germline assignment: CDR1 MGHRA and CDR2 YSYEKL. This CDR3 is CASSGTRNDNEQFF. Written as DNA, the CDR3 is TGCGCCAGCAGCGGGACTAGAAACGACAATGAGCAGTTCTTC.

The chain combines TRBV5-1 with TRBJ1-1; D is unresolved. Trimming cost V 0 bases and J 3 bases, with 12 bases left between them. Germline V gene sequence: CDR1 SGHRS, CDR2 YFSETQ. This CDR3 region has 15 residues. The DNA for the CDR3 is TGCGCCAGCAGCTTGGTTGGAAGCGGGGACACTGAAGCTTTCTTT. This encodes CASSLVGSGDTEAFF.

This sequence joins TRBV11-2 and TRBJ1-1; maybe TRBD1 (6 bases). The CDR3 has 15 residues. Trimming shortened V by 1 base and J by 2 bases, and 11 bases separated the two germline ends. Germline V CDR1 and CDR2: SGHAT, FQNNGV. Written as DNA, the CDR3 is TGTGCCAGCAGCTTAGCTCAGGGGATCAACACTGAAGCTTTCTTT. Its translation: CASSLAQGINTEAFF.

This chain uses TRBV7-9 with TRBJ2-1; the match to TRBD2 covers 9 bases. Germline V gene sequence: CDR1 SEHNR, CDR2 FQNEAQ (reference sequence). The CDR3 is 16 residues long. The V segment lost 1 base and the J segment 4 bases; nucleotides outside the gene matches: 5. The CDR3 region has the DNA TGTGCCAGCAGCTTAGGTGTTAGCGGGAGATACAATGAGCAGTTCTTC. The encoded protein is CASSLGVSGRYNEQFF.

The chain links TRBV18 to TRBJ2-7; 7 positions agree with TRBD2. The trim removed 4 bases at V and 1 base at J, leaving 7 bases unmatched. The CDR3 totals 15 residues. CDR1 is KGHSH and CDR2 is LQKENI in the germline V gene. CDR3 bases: TGTGCCAGCTCACGAGTGACTAGCAAATCCTACGAGCAGTACTTC. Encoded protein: CASSRVTSKSYEQYF.

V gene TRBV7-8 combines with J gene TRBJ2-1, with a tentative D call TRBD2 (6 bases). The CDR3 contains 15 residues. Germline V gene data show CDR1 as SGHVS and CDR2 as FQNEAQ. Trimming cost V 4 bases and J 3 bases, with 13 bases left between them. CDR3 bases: TGTGCCAGCAGCTACCAAGCGGGTCTCTACAATGAGCAGTTCTTC. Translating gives CASSYQAGLYNEQFF. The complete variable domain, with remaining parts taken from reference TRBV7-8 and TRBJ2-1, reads GAGVSQSPRYKVAKRGQDVALRCDPISGHVSLFWYQQALGQGPEFLTYFQNEAQLDKSGLPSDRFFAERPEGSVSTLKIQRTQQEDSAVYLCASSYQAGLYNEQFFGPGTRLTVL.

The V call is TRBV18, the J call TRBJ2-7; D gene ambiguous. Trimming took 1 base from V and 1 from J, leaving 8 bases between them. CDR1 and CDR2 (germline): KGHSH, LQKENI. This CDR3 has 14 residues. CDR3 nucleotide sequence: TGTGCCAGCTCACCACAGCACAGTTCCTACGAGCAGTACTTC. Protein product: CASSPQHSSYEQYF.

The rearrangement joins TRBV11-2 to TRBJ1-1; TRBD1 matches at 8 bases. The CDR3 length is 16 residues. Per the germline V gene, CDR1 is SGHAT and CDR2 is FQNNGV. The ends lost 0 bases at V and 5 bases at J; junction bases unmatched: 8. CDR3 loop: CASSLDLQGARTEAFF. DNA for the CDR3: TGTGCCAGCAGCTTAGATCTTCAGGGGGCGCGTACTGAAGCTTTCTTT.

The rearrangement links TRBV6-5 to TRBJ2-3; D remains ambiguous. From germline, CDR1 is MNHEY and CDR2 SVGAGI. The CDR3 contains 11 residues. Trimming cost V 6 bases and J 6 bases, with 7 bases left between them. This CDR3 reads CASSLSDTQYF. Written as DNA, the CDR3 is TGTGCCAGCAGCCTCTCTGATACGCAGTATTTT.